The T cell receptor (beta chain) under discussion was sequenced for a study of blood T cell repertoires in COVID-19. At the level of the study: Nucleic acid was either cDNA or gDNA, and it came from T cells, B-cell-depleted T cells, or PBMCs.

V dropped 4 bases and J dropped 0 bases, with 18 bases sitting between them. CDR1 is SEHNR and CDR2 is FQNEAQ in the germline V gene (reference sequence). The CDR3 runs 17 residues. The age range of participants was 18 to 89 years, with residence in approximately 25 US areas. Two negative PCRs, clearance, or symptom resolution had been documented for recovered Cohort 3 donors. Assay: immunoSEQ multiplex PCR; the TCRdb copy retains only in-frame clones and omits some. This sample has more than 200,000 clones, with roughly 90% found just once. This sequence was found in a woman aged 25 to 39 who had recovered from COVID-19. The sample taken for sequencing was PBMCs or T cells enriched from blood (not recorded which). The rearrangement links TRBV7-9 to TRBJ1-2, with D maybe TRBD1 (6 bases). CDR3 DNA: TGTGCCAGCAGCTACCACCTCAACAGGGCAGCTAACTATGGCTACACCTTC. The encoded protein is CASSYHLNRAANYGYTF.